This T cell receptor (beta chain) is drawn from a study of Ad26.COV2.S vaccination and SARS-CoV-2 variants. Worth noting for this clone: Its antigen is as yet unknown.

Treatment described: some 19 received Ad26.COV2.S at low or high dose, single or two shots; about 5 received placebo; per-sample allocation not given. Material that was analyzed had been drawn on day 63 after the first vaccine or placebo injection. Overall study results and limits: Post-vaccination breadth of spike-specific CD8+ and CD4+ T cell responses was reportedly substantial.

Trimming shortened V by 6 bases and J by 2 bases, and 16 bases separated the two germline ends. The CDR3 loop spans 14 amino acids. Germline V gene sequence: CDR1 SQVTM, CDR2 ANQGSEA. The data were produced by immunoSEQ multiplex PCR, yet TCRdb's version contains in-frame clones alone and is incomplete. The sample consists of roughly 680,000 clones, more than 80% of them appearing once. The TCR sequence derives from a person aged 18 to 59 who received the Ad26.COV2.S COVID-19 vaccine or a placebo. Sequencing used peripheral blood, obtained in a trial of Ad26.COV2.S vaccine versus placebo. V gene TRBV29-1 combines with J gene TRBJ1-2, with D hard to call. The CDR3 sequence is CSVRRPDSNYGYTF. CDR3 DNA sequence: TGCAGCGTACGACGCCCGGACTCAAACTATGGCTACACCTTC. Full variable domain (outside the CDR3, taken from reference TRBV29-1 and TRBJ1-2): SAVISQKPSRDICQRGTSLTIQCQVDSQVTMMFWYRQQPGQSLTLIATANQGSEATYESGFVIDKFPISRPNLTFSTLTVSNMSPEDSSIYLCSVRRPDSNYGYTFGSGTRLTVV.